Below, one TCR beta chain is given with its context. Antigen specificity is unknown. Primers for the PCR totalled 60 Vbeta and 13 Jbeta. Clones were read by immunoSEQ multiplex PCR, and TCRdb kept only the in-frame ones, dropping some. The sample lists about 120,000 clones, more than 65% occurring once. The data derive from a study of cytomegalovirus exposure and HLA in healthy donors. Whole-study context: Membership in the Caucasian-associated ancestry cluster was found for around four fifths of roughly 360 genotyped donors. General study results and limits: Researchers reported from a later analysis that most CMV-associated TCR beta chains appeared HLA-restricted.

CDR1 is SGHKS and CDR2 is YYEKEE in the germline V gene (reference sequence). V was shortened by 0 bases and J by 3 bases, with 13 bases between the two germline ends. The CDR3 runs 15 residues. All the people who gave samples were healthy bone marrow donors. The specimen was PBMCs. This clonotype originated in a woman younger than 30 in good health and CMV-seronegative. J is TRBJ2-7 and V is TRBV5-5; no firm D call. CDR3 sequence: CASSLGLGLNYEQYF. In DNA, the CDR3 is TGTGCCAGCAGCTTGGGGCTGGGCCTTAACTACGAGCAGTACTTC. The full variable domain, in which reference TRBV5-5 and TRBJ2-7 provide the parts outside the CDR3, is DAGVTQSPTHLIKTRGQQVTLRCSPISGHKSVSWYQQVLGQGPQFIFQYYEKEERGRGNFPDRFSARQFPNYSSELNVNALLLGDSALYLCASSLGLGLNYEQYFGPGTRLTVT.